These 28 T cell receptor beta chains share one sample of origin, sequenced in a study of long-term antiretroviral therapy in people with HIV. The immunoSEQ assay was v3.0, run at survey level. Here immunoSEQ multiplex PCR was the method, and the copy in TCRdb shows in-frame clones only, minus some. The table has about 20,000 clones, around 87% seen once; the top ten hold about 3.3%. The source material was unsorted PBMCs, sampled approximately 2.5 years after starting antiretroviral therapy. The source is a woman in her fifties or sixties with HIV.

The gene calls are TRBV5-4 and TRBJ2-7; D unresolved. CDR1 is SGHNT and CDR2 is YYREEE in the germline V gene (reference sequence). Trimming removed 4 bases from V and 2 bases from J, with 10 bases in between. The CDR3 is 13 amino acids. The CDR3 DNA reads as TGTGCCAGCAGCCAATTGGCCACCTACGAGCAGTACTTC. It yields the protein CASSQLATYEQYF.

The V call is TRBV19, the J call TRBJ2-3; 8 bases map to TRBD1. The CDR3 covers 16 residues. Per germline, CDR1 LNHDA and CDR2 SQIVND (reference sequence). J was trimmed by 8 bases and V by 7 bases; bases with no gene match: 17. The CDR3 is CASTFLTGEKGSTQYF. CDR3 DNA sequence: TGTGCCAGTACTTTCTTGACAGGGGAAAAAGGTAGTACGCAGTATTTT.

The rearrangement links TRBV5-1 to TRBJ2-2; a weak D match, TRBD1 (5 bases). V shed 1 base and J shed 7 bases, with 17 bases lying between them. This CDR3 region has 16 residues. Germline CDR1 is SGHRS and CDR2 is YFSETQ. CDR3 in DNA: TGCGCCAGCAGCTTGTGGAGCAGGGTGGGAAACGGGGAGCTGTTTTTT. Residues: CASSLWSRVGNGELFF.

The rearrangement links TRBV28 to TRBJ1-2; no clear D. The germline CDR1 and CDR2 sequences are MDHEN and SYDVKM. The CDR3 has 12 amino acids. The V gene lost 3 bases and the J gene lost 4 bases, with 6 bases spanning the gap. CDR3 in amino acids: CASSFLSYGYTF. CDR3 sequence (DNA): TGTGCCAGCAGTTTCCTTAGCTATGGCTACACCTTC.

This clone was seen once. The J gene is TRBJ1-2, the V gene TRBV14; 8 bases line up with TRBD1. The germline V gene has CDR1 SGHDN and CDR2 FVKESK. The CDR3 sequence is 15 residues long. J was trimmed by 4 bases and V by 3 bases; bases with no gene match: 7. In nucleotides, the CDR3 is TGTGCCAGCAGCCAGAACGGACAGGGTGGCTATGGCTACACCTTC. It is translated as CASSQNGQGGYGYTF.

Within the sample, this clone is medium-sized. V gene TRBV28 combines with J gene TRBJ2-5, with D possibly TRBD1 on 5 matching bases. Trimming cost V 7 bases and J 4 bases, with 22 bases left between them. The length of the CDR3 is 16 residues. The germline V gene has CDR1 MDHEN and CDR2 SYDVKM. The CDR3 reads CASKKKGRPQGETQYF. CDR3 sequence (DNA): TGTGCCAGCAAAAAAAAGGGGCGACCACAAGGAGAGACCCAGTACTTC. The entire variable domain, with the rest obtained from reference TRBV28 and TRBJ2-5, is as follows: DVKVTQSSRYLVKRTGEKVFLECVQDMDHENMFWYRQDPGLGLRLIYFSYDVKMKEKGDIPEGYSVSREKKERFSLILESASTNQTSMYLCASKKKGRPQGETQYFGPGTRLLVL.

This clone was observed a few times. The chain links TRBV7-9 to TRBJ1-1, with D hard to call. The germline V gene encodes CDR1 SEHNR and CDR2 FQNEAQ (reference sequence). V dropped 1 base and J dropped 11 bases, with 11 bases sitting between them. The CDR3 length is 12 residues. The CDR3 region has the DNA TGTGCCAGCAGCTTAGTCGCTAATACGGCTTTCTTT. It encodes CASSLVANTAFF.

The gene calls are TRBV5-1 and TRBJ2-1; D unresolved. V dropped 2 bases and J dropped 3 bases, with 12 bases sitting between them. The CDR3 extends over 15 amino acids. Germline CDR1 SGHRS, CDR2 YFSETQ. CDR3 amino acids: CASSLEESGYNEQFF. In DNA, the CDR3 is TGCGCCAGCAGCTTAGAGGAGTCAGGCTACAATGAGCAGTTCTTC.

This chain uses TRBV25-1 with TRBJ1-5, with D perhaps TRBD1 (5 bases). The CDR3 runs 13 residues. Trimming took off 4 bases at V and 7 bases at J, with 11 bases between the two ends. CDR1 is MGHDK, CDR2 SYGVNS, per germline. CDR3 sequence: CASSGRGEQPQHF. The CDR3 DNA is TGTGCCAGCAGTGGTAGAGGGGAGCAGCCCCAGCATTTT.

The chain carries TRBV7-9 and TRBJ2-7, with D maybe TRBD1 (5 bases). The CDR3 covers 14 residues. Germline assignment: CDR1 SEHNR and CDR2 FQNEAQ (reference sequence). Trimming took off 10 bases at V and 0 bases at J, with 16 bases between the two ends. As DNA, the CDR3 is TGTGCCACGCGCCCAGGGCCGAGCTCCTACGAGCAGTACTTC. Translation: CATRPGPSSYEQYF.

This chain joins TRBV7-9 and TRBJ2-7, with a possible D match to TRBD2 (6 bases). The CDR3 is made up of 13 amino acids. CDR1 and CDR2 from the germline V gene are SEHNR and FQNEAQ (reference sequence). Trimming cost V 5 bases and J 2 bases, with 10 bases left between them. The DNA for the CDR3 is TGTGCCAGCAGCCTCGGGAGAGCCTACGAGCAGTACTTC. This codes for CASSLGRAYEQYF. The complete variable domain, with remaining parts taken from reference TRBV7-9 and TRBJ2-7, reads DTGVSQNPRHKITKRGQNVTFRCDPISEHNRLYWYRQTLGQGPEFLTYFQNEAQLEKSRLLSDRFSAERPKGSFSTLEIQRTEQGDSAMYLCASSLGRAYEQYFGPGTRLTVT.

Only a few counts were recorded for this clone. The chain carries TRBV28 and TRBJ1-4, with unresolved D. The germline V gene encodes CDR1 MDHEN and CDR2 SYDVKM. This CDR3 comprises 15 residues. The V gene lost 8 bases and the J gene lost 4 bases, with 17 bases spanning the gap. CDR3 bases: TGTGCCAGCGGCCTTTGGGTGGCGGGTAATGAAAAACTGTTTTTT. It is translated as CASGLWVAGNEKLFF.

The genes are TRBV15 and TRBJ2-7, with D maybe TRBD2 (5 bases). In germline, CDR1 is LNHNV, CDR2 YYDKDF (reference sequence). The CDR3 consists of 13 residues. The V end lost 0 bases, the J end lost 6 bases, and 9 bases lay between the germline ends. CDR3 nucleotide sequence: TGTGCCACCAGCAGAGATAGAAGCGGCGAGCAGTACTTC. Translating it yields CATSRDRSGEQYF.

This clone came up once. V and J are TRBV27 and TRBJ2-1; 15 bases map to TRBD2. The CDR3 has 15 amino acids. Germline-derived CDR1 and CDR2 are MNHEY and SMNVEV (reference sequence). With 5 bases clipped from V and 9 bases from J, the junction kept 5 bases outside the gene matches. This CDR3 reads CASSAGLAGGVEQFF. The CDR3 coding sequence is TGTGCCAGCAGTGCCGGACTAGCGGGAGGGGTTGAGCAGTTCTTC.

This chain connects TRBV28 to TRBJ1-2; D uncertain. The CDR3 is 13 residues long. Trimming stripped 5 bases from V and 6 bases from J, with 13 bases between. In germline, CDR1 is MDHEN, CDR2 SYDVKM. The chain's CDR3 is CASSLLWNDGYTF. The CDR3 coding sequence is TGTGCCAGCAGTCTACTTTGGAACGATGGCTACACCTTC.

The table lists this clone with a few counts. The chain links TRBV2 to TRBJ2-1; weak D call: TRBD2 (5 bases). V was trimmed by 8 bases and J by 5 bases, leaving 13 bases between them. Per the germline V gene, CDR1 is SNHLY and CDR2 is FYNNEI. CDR3 length: 13 amino acids. Written as DNA, the CDR3 is TGTGCCAGCGTAAGGACGGGAAACAATGAGCAGTTCTTC. Translating gives CASVRTGNNEQFF.

The gene calls are TRBV9 and TRBJ1-2, with 7 positions matching TRBD1. This CDR3 has 13 amino acids. The V and J ends lost 3 bases and 6 bases, in that order; junction bases with no gene match: 5. Per germline, CDR1 SGDLS and CDR2 YYNGEE. The CDR3 here is CASSGRTGDGYTF. The CDR3 DNA follows: TGTGCCAGCAGCGGAAGAACAGGGGATGGCTACACCTTC.

The chain couples TRBV20-1 to TRBJ2-1; D unresolved. Per the germline V gene, CDR1 is DFQATT and CDR2 is SNEGSKA (reference sequence). V was clipped by 6 bases and J by 6 bases, with 9 bases between them. This CDR3 region has 11 residues. The CDR3 spells CSALTANEQFF. The CDR3 coding sequence is TGCAGTGCGCTTACAGCCAATGAGCAGTTCTTC.

The chain is built from TRBV27 and TRBJ2-3, with TRBD1 matching 8 bases. Trimming took 7 bases from V and 1 from J; bases not matched to a gene: 7. Germline V CDR1 and CDR2: MNHEY, SMNVEV (reference sequence). The CDR3 covers 15 residues. The DNA of the CDR3 is TGTGCCAGCATCCCTGTGGGACAGGGCACAGATACGCAGTATTTT. This encodes CASIPVGQGTDTQYF.

J is TRBJ2-1 and V is TRBV27; 11 bases are shared with TRBD1. After removal of 3 bases from V and 1 base from J, the junction contained 8 bases not matched to a gene. Germline CDR1 MNHEY, CDR2 SMNVEV (reference sequence). The CDR3 has 18 residues. CDR3 amino acids: CASSFLGQGAVSYNEQFF. The DNA of the CDR3 is TGTGCCAGCAGTTTTCTTGGACAGGGGGCAGTGTCCTACAATGAGCAGTTCTTC.

This clone showed up just a few times. In nucleotides, the CDR3 is TGCGCCAGCAGCCAAGGGGTGGCCCAAAACTACGAGCAGTACTTC. This gives the protein CASSQGVAQNYEQYF. V is TRBV4-1 and J is TRBJ2-7; no definite D call. CDR3 length: 15 residues. The germline gives CDR1 MGHRA, CDR2 YSYEKL. The V end was cut by 1 base, the J end by 3 bases, with 13 bases between.

The chain couples TRBV4-3 to TRBJ2-1; TRBD2 matches at 8 bases. The trim removed 1 base at V and 3 bases at J, leaving 8 bases unmatched. The CDR3 runs to 17 residues. The germline gives CDR1 LGHNA, CDR2 YSLEER. For the CDR3, the DNA is TGCGCCAGCAGCCAAGCACCGGACAGCGGGAGCTACAATGAGCAGTTCTTC. It translates to CASSQAPDSGSYNEQFF.

The J gene is TRBJ2-7, the V gene TRBV4-3; unclear D gene. Germline V gene lookup returns CDR1 LGHNA and CDR2 YSLEER. The CDR3 has 15 amino acids. The germline V and J ends were trimmed by 0 bases and 3 bases, with 12 bases remaining between them. DNA of the CDR3: TGCGCCAGCAGCCAAGATCGCACTACTGGCTACGAGCAGTACTTC. Protein product: CASSQDRTTGYEQYF.

The rearrangement joins TRBV30 to TRBJ1-2; 7 bases are a match to TRBD1. The germline gives CDR1 GTSNPN, CDR2 SVGIG (reference sequence). This CDR3 contains 14 residues. The V gene end was trimmed by 3 bases and the J gene end by 9 bases; junction bases not matched to a gene: 13. Here the CDR3 reads CAWRVGQEDTSYTF. The DNA for the CDR3 is TGTGCCTGGAGAGTCGGACAGGAAGATACGAGCTACACCTTC. The entire variable domain, with the rest obtained from reference TRBV30 and TRBJ1-2, is as follows: SQTIHQWPATLVQPVGSPLSLECTVEGTSNPNLYWYRQAAGRGLQLLFYSVGIGQISSEVPQNLSASRPQDRQFILSSKKLLLSDSGFYLCAWRVGQEDTSYTFGSGTRLTVV.

The J gene is TRBJ2-1, the V gene TRBV7-9; D might be TRBD2 (5 bases). This CDR3 has 15 residues. Trimming removed 3 bases from V and 2 bases from J, with 11 bases in between. CDR1 is SEHNR, CDR2 FQNEAQ, per germline (reference sequence). This chain's CDR3 is CASSFTGSTYNEQFF. DNA of the CDR3: TGTGCCAGCAGCTTCACGGGGTCTACCTACAATGAGCAGTTCTTC.

V and J are TRBV6-6 and TRBJ1-3; D is unresolved. Germline V gene lookup returns CDR1 MNHNY and CDR2 SVGAGI (reference sequence). There are 12 residues in the CDR3. V lost 2 bases, J lost 8 bases, and 7 bases lay in between. The CDR3 reads CASSYDRYTIYF. The CDR3 DNA sequence: TGTGCCAGCAGTTACGACCGATACACCATATATTTT.

The chain joins TRBV5-1 to TRBJ1-1; D may be TRBD1 (6 bases). The V end lost 3 bases, the J end lost 1 base, and 13 bases lay between the germline ends. The CDR3 contains 15 residues. In germline, CDR1 is SGHRS, CDR2 YFSETQ. This chain's CDR3 is CASSSRTERNTEAFF. The CDR3 DNA reads TGCGCCAGCAGCTCCCGGACAGAGCGGAACACTGAAGCTTTCTTT. Complete variable domain (other parts from reference TRBV5-1 and TRBJ1-1): KAGVTQTPRYLIKTRGQQVTLSCSPISGHRSVSWYQQTPGQGLQFLFEYFSETQRNKGNFPGRFSGRQFSNSRSEMNVSTLELGDSALYLCASSSRTERNTEAFFGQGTRLTVV.

This sequence joins TRBV23-1 and TRBJ2-7; D gene uncertain. TRBV23-1 qualifies as an ORF whose function is uncertain. V gave up 0 bases and J gave up 5 bases, with 17 bases separating them. The CDR3 loop spans 16 amino acids. CDR3 loop: CASSQSKGRPTHEQYF. As DNA, the CDR3 is TGCGCCAGCAGTCAATCGAAGGGCAGGCCCACCCACGAGCAGTACTTC.